This T cell receptor (beta chain) was identified in a study of T-cell reconstitution after alpha-beta-depleted transplantation in children. Study-level points and caveats: After one year, T-cell counts and TCRbeta diversity mostly came from new T cells. Roughly two months post-transplant, alpha-beta T cells reportedly originated from several hundred graft clones that had expanded. At day 60, the high TCRbeta diversity found in some patients originated from recipient T cells and thymic progenitors that had survived.

TCRbeta library construction was performed incorporating unique molecular identifiers. TCRdb re-called the PCR reads with MiXCR, one entry per CDR3 protein. The sample yields 750,000 to 950,000 distinct CDR3 sequences, roughly 16% seen once. The CDR3 is 16 residues long. After removal of 7 bases from V and 2 bases from J, the junction contained 10 bases not matched to a gene. The germline CDR1 and CDR2 sequences are DFQATT and SNEGSKA (reference sequence). Note on this clonotype: Its specificity is unknown.

The sample here was PBMCs, mostly from graft donor cells, taken 360 days after TCRalphabeta/CD19-depleted stem cell transplant. The chain uses TRBV20-1 and TRBJ2-2; 10 nucleotides match TRBD2. The source of this sequence is a male patient between 10 and 17 years old who had a stem cell transplant for acute lymphoblastic leukemia, so the T cells may come from the graft donor. CDR3 DNA sequence: TGCAGTGGCACAGACCCTAGCGGGAGAAACACCGGGGAGCTGTTTTTT. This encodes CSGTDPSGRNTGELFF.